The present entry profiles one T cell receptor beta chain with its context. The data were taken from a study of shared clonotypes between healthy human individuals. Genomic DNA per cell subset filled all wells of several immunoSEQ plates. Unsorted PBMC replicate PCRs used 300 ng DNA, 25,000 to 35,000 T cell genomes. Data came from immunoSEQ multiplex PCR; TCRdb stores just in-frame clones and leaves some out. The repertoire holds around 480,000 clones, with about three quarters as singletons. Unmatched junction bases numbered 10, after V lost 0 bases and J lost 14 bases. This CDR3 has 13 residues. The V gene's germline CDR1 is GTSNPN and CDR2 SVGIG (reference sequence).

The sequenced sample was PBMCs. The sequence came from a woman aged 40 to 50 in good health. Some clones in this sample may be carry-over from other donors' samples. The J gene is TRBJ2-1, the V gene TRBV30; 7 nucleotides agree with TRBD1. The CDR3 loop is CAWSVSRRDREFF. The CDR3 DNA follows: TGTGCCTGGAGTGTTTCCCGTCGGGACAGAGAGTTCTTC.